This TCR beta chain was documented in a study of CD8 T cells in Susac syndrome. TCR beta was sequenced from blood CD8+ and CD4+ T cells. Random hexamers primed reverse transcription of about 0.45 to 1 ug RNA. MiXCR, run by TCRdb on the immunoSEQ multiplex PCR reads, gives a single entry per CDR3 protein. Of more than 75,000 distinct CDR3 sequences listed, around 94% are singletons. Germline V lookup: CDR1 SGHNT, CDR2 YYREEE (reference sequence). There are 15 residues in the CDR3. V was trimmed by 1 base and J by 4 bases, leaving 14 bases between them. This clonotype occurred once. This chain connects TRBV5-4 to TRBJ1-2, with D possibly being TRBD1 (6 bases). Sequencing was performed on CD8+ T cells from PBMCs. The TCR was taken from a human donor in good health. The chain's CDR3 is CASSLTYRASYGYTF. The CDR3 nucleotides are TGTGCCAGCAGCTTGACGTACAGGGCGAGCTATGGCTACACCTTC.